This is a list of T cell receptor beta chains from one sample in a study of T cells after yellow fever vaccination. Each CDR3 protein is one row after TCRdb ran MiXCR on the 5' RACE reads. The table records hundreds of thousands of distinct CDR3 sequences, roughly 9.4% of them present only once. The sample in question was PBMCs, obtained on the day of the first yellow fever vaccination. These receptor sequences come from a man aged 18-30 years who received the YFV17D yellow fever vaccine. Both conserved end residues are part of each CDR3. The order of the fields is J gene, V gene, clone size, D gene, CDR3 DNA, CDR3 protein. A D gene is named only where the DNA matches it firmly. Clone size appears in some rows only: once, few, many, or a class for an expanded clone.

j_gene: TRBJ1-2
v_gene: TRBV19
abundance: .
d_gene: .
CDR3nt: TGTGCCAGTAGTATCCTGGGGGATCACTATGGCTACACCTTC
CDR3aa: CASSILGDHYGYTF

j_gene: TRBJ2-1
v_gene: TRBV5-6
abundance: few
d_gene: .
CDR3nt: TGTGCCAGCAGTCCCGGGGTAAGGGCGCAGTTCTTC
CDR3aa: CASSPGVRAQFF

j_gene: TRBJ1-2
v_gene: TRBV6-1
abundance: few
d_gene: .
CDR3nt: TGTGCCAGCAGTGAACAGGATTTCAGCTACACCTTC
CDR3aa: CASSEQDFSYTF

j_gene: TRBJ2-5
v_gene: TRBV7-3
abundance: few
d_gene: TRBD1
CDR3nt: TGTGCCAGCAGCTTAAATCAGGGGGTCCAAGAGACCCAGTACTTC
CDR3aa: CASSLNQGVQETQYF

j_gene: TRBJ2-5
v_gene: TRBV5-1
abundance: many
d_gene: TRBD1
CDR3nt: TGCGCCAGCAGTAGTACCGGGACAGGGAATTTCGAGACCCAGTACTTC
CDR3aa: CASSSTGTGNFETQYF

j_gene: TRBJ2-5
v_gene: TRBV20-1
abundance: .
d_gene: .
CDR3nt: TGCAGTGCTAGTAAGGCGGTTTACCAAGAGACCCAGTACTTC
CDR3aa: CSASKAVYQETQYF

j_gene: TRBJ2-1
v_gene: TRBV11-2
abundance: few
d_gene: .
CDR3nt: TGTGCCAGCAGCTTATGGTCAGGGGCAAATGAGCAGTTCTTC
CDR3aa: CASSLWSGANEQFF

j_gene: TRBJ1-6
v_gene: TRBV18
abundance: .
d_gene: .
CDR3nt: TGTGCCAGCTCCCGCGTACCGGGACGGAGAGATTCACCCCTCCACTTT
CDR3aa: CASSRVPGRRDSPLHF

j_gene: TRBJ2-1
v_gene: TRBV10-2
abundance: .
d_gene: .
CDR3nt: TGCGCCAGCAAGAGGGGGGGCTTTGAGCAGTTCTTC
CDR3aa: CASKRGGFEQFF

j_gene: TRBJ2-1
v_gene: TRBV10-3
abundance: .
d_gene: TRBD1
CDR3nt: TGTGCCATCAGTGATAGCACCGGGACAGGGACCAATGAGCAGTTCTTC
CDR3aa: CAISDSTGTGTNEQFF